The text below deals with one T cell receptor (beta chain). TCRdb keeps only in-frame clones here, not all; method: immunoSEQ multiplex PCR. In the table there are approximately 30,000 clones, approximately 88% of which are singletons. The CDR3 runs 14 residues. Germline CDR1 reads LGHNA; CDR2 reads YNFKEQ. V lost 5 bases and J 5 bases, leaving 15 bases between the germline ends. These data originate in a study of blood T cell repertoires in COVID-19. Sequencing was done on a sample of peripheral blood. This receptor was identified in a human donor in a cohort sampled during active COVID-19. The chain recombines TRBV4-2 with TRBJ1-2; a weak D match, TRBD1 (6 bases). CDR3 coding DNA: TGTGCCAGCAGCGGGGACACGGTGATATATGGCTACACCTTC. This gives the protein CASSGDTVIYGYTF.